Presented here are 32 T cell receptor beta chains from one specimen sequenced in a study of CXCR3-negative and CXCR3-positive naive CD8 T cells. Findings of the study overall: CXCR3-negative naive cells had less hydrophobic TRB CDR3s than did CXCR3-positive naive cells.

The libraries of TRB cDNA were prepared using 5' RACE with UMI labels. No DNA is given; TCRdb re-called the 5' RACE reads and lists each CDR3 protein once. In total, the table holds approximately 140,000 distinct CDR3 sequences. Antigen specificity for these receptors is unknown. Input material: naive CXCR3+ CD8+ T cells from blood. Subset described: CD45RO-CCR7+CD27+CD95- naive CD8+ T cells expressing CXCR3 (TNR3+). Receptors were obtained from a human donor in good health. Some clones in this sample may be carry-over from other donors' samples.

The chain employs TRBV12-3 or TRBV12-4 and TRBJ2-1; absent DNA, TCRdb's TRBD1 call cannot be checked. CDR3 length equals 14 residues. The CDR3 spells CASSSRTGYNEQFF.

This chain uses TRBV14 with TRBJ2-3; the D gene TCRdb calls, TRBD2, cannot be checked with no DNA. The germline CDR1 and CDR2 sequences are SGHDN and FVKESK. The CDR3 is made up of 14 amino acids. The CDR3: CASSSWEMVDTQYF. Full variable domain (missing parts from reference TRBV14 and TRBJ2-3): EAGVTQFPSHSVIEKGQTVTLRCDPISGHDNLYWYRRVMGKEIKFLLHFVKESKQDESGMPNNRFLAERTGGTYSTLKVQPAELEDSGVYFCASSSWEMVDTQYFGPGTRLTVL.

The rearrangement joins TRBV6-5 to TRBJ2-2; no DNA is available, so the TRBD1 call from TCRdb remains unchecked. CDR3 size: 16 residues. The germline V gene encodes CDR1 MNHEY and CDR2 SVGAGI. The chain's CDR3 is CASSYSWDTNTGELFF.

CDR3 sequence reads: CASGSPGRDRGLGNEQFF. V is TRBV12-5 and J is TRBJ2-1; TCRdb names TRBD1, which stays unverified in the absence of DNA. CDR1 LGHNT and CDR2 FRNRAP come from the germline V gene. The CDR3 is made up of 18 amino acids.

The chain combines TRBV10-3 with TRBJ2-6. From germline, CDR1 is ENHRY and CDR2 SYGVKD. The CDR3 is 16 amino acids. The chain's CDR3 is CATLFDHSSGANVLTF.

The chain recombines TRBV6-2 or TRBV6-3 with TRBJ2-7. The CDR3 covers 11 residues. Looked up from germline, CDR1 is MNHEY and CDR2 is SVGEGT. CDR3 protein: CASSYEYEQYF.

The chain joins TRBV7-9 to TRBJ1-2; lacking DNA, the TRBD1 call made by TCRdb goes unchecked. Germline loops: CDR1 SEHNR, CDR2 FQNEAQ (reference sequence). The CDR3 consists of 15 residues. The CDR3 spells CASSSARDRGLGYTF.

The V gene is TRBV30, the J gene TRBJ2-1. The CDR3 contains 15 residues. Germline CDR1 reads GTSNPN; CDR2 reads SVGIG (reference sequence). CDR3 amino acids: CAWSQGSASYNEQFF.

The chain uses TRBV7-9 and TRBJ1-2; TCRdb's D call of TRBD1 is untestable without DNA. The germline gives CDR1 SEHNR, CDR2 FQNEAQ (reference sequence). The CDR3 consists of 15 residues. Here the CDR3 reads CASSPAGGGACGYTF.

The chain couples TRBV15 to TRBJ2-1; without DNA, the TCRdb call of TRBD2 cannot be checked. Germline loops: CDR1 LNHNV, CDR2 YYDKDF (reference sequence). CDR3 size: 15 residues. CDR3 sequence reads: CATSSLANLYNEQFF.

This chain joins TRBV7-9 and TRBJ2-7; the TCRdb call, TRBD1, lacks DNA for checking. This CDR3 is built from 14 residues. Per germline, CDR1 SEHNR and CDR2 FQNEAQ (reference sequence). The CDR3 sequence: CATSSRDRSYEQYF.

The chain links TRBV2 to TRBJ2-7. Germline V gene data show CDR1 as SNHLY and CDR2 as FYNNEI. The CDR3 has 14 residues. This chain's CDR3 is CASSDRLSTYEQYF.

The chain uses TRBV10-1 and TRBJ2-7; TCRdb's D gene call, TRBD1, goes unchecked for lack of DNA. There are 15 residues in the CDR3. The germline gives CDR1 WNHNN, CDR2 SYGVQD (reference sequence). The chain's CDR3 is CTSSESVQGRYEQYF.

The chain employs TRBV29-1 and TRBJ2-5; as DNA is missing, the TRBD2 call by TCRdb cannot be tested. Germline values: CDR1 SQVTM, CDR2 ANQGSEA. The CDR3 runs 13 residues. The CDR3 region is CSVAGAWEETQYF.

CDR3 residues: CASEARGVSYNEQFF. J is TRBJ2-1 and V is TRBV2; TCRdb picks TRBD1, but there is no DNA to check that call. The CDR3 is 15 amino acids. Germline CDR1 SNHLY, CDR2 FYNNEI.

This CDR3 reads CASSLGGPYNEQFF. The rearrangement joins TRBV6-4 to TRBJ2-1; checking the TCRdb D call of TRBD1 is not possible without DNA. Germline loops: CDR1 MRHNA, CDR2 SNTAGT. The CDR3 totals 14 residues.

This chain links TRBV12-3 or TRBV12-4 with TRBJ2-1; lacking DNA, the TRBD2 call made by TCRdb goes unchecked. The CDR3 runs 16 residues. The CDR3 sequence is CASSSPLAGPYNEQFF.

The chain carries TRBV5-1 and TRBJ1-6. Germline CDR1 SGHRS, CDR2 YFSETQ. The CDR3 sequence is 16 residues long. CDR3 amino acids: CASSLVGAFDNSPLHF. Looking up the rest from reference TRBV5-1 and TRBJ1-6 gives the full variable domain: KAGVTQTPRYLIKTRGQQVTLSCSPISGHRSVSWYQQTPGQGLQFLFEYFSETQRNKGNFPGRFSGRQFSNSRSEMNVSTLELGDSALYLCASSLVGAFDNSPLHFGNGTRLTVT.

The rearrangement uses TRBV4-3 and TRBJ2-1; the D gene TCRdb calls, TRBD2, cannot be checked with no DNA. Germline CDR1 reads LGHNA; CDR2 reads YSLEER. The CDR3 covers 15 residues. The CDR3 loop reads CASSQALLGYNEQFF.

V gene TRBV7-9 combines with J gene TRBJ2-7; absent DNA, TCRdb's TRBD1 call cannot be checked. The CDR3 has 14 residues. The germline gives CDR1 SEHNR, CDR2 FQNEAQ (reference sequence). Here the CDR3 reads CASSPTTEAYEQYF.

The chain combines TRBV6-2 or TRBV6-3 with TRBJ2-3; TCRdb reports TRBD2, a call that lacks DNA to check it against. Germline V CDR1 and CDR2: MNHEY, SVGEGT. The CDR3 consists of 15 residues. The CDR3 sequence is CASASGTIEGGTQYF.

J is TRBJ2-1 and V is TRBV5-5; absent DNA, TCRdb's TRBD1 call cannot be checked. This CDR3 has 15 residues. Germline values: CDR1 SGHKS, CDR2 YYEKEE (reference sequence). The CDR3 protein is CASSTGTGEYNEQFF.

V usage is TRBV20-1 and J usage is TRBJ2-7; lacking DNA, the TRBD1 call made by TCRdb goes unchecked. The CDR3 length is 14 residues. The germline V gene has CDR1 DFQATT and CDR2 SNEGSKA (reference sequence). This CDR3 reads CSATFLGQGHEQYF.

V is TRBV4-3 and J is TRBJ2-3; TCRdb proposes TRBD2, but this gene call is untestable without DNA. From germline, CDR1 is LGHNA and CDR2 YSLEER. The CDR3 covers 16 residues. The CDR3 region is CASSQESPSYTDTQYF.

The chain couples TRBV4-1 to TRBJ2-4; TCRdb gives TRBD2 as the D gene, but with no DNA this cannot be confirmed. The CDR3 runs 15 residues. CDR1 MGHRA and CDR2 YSYEKL come from the germline V gene. CDR3 residues: CASSQLAGGRDIQYF.

This sequence joins TRBV10-2 and TRBJ2-2; TCRdb lists TRBD1, though no DNA is available to test this call. The CDR3 sequence is 14 residues long. The V gene's germline CDR1 is WSHSY and CDR2 SAAADI. CDR3 loop: CASGRGTSPGSCFF.

The V and J genes are TRBV5-5 and TRBJ2-1; no DNA is available, so the TRBD2 call from TCRdb remains unchecked. There are 17 residues in the CDR3. The germline CDR1 and CDR2 sequences are SGHKS and YYEKEE (reference sequence). CDR3: CASSFPLAEGSYNEQFF. Full variable domain (remainder filled in from reference TRBV5-5 and TRBJ2-1): DAGVTQSPTHLIKTRGQQVTLRCSPISGHKSVSWYQQVLGQGPQFIFQYYEKEERGRGNFPDRFSARQFPNYSSELNVNALLLGDSALYLCASSFPLAEGSYNEQFFGPGTRLTVL.

V is TRBV25-1 and J is TRBJ2-2. Germline values: CDR1 MGHDK, CDR2 SYGVNS. This CDR3 spans 14 amino acids. The CDR3 spells CASSEQWNTGELFF.

The chain couples TRBV28 to TRBJ2-7; lacking DNA, the TRBD1 call made by TCRdb goes unchecked. The CDR3 runs to 14 residues. Germline loops: CDR1 MDHEN, CDR2 SYDVKM. The CDR3 sequence: CASSPTGTFNEQYF.

The V call is TRBV7-9, the J call TRBJ1-2; TCRdb returns TRBD1, unconfirmable since there is no DNA. The germline gives CDR1 SEHNR, CDR2 FQNEAQ (reference sequence). The CDR3 has 17 residues. CDR3 sequence reads: CASSLRDRIEYNYGYTF.

V and J are TRBV29-1 and TRBJ2-5; the D call of TRBD1 rests on TCRdb alone, since no DNA is present to check it. This CDR3 is 15 amino acids long. Germline-derived CDR1 and CDR2 are SQVTM and ANQGSEA. CDR3 sequence: CSVHPRDLTEGTQYF.

The chain uses TRBV12-3 or TRBV12-4 and TRBJ2-1; TCRdb's D call of TRBD2 is untestable without DNA. The CDR3 totals 19 residues. CDR3: CASSSTGVVGLAGAEEQFF.